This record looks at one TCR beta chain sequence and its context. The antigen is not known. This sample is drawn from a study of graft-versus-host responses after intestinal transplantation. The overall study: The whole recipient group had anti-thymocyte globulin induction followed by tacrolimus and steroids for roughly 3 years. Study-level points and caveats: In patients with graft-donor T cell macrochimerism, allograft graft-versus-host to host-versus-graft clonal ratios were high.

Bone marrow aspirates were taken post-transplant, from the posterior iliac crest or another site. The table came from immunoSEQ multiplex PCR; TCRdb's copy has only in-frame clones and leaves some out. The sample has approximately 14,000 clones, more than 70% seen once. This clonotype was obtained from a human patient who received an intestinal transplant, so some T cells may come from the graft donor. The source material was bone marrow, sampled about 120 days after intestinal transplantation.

CDR3 DNA sequence: TGCGCCAGCAGCTTGAGGACACAGGATACGCAGTATTTT. Its translation: CASSLRTQDTQYF. The J gene is TRBJ2-3, the V gene TRBV5-1, with D perhaps matching TRBD1 (5 bases). CDR3 length: 13 residues. V dropped 1 base and J dropped 6 bases, with 9 bases sitting between them. CDR1 and CDR2 (germline): SGHRS, YFSETQ.